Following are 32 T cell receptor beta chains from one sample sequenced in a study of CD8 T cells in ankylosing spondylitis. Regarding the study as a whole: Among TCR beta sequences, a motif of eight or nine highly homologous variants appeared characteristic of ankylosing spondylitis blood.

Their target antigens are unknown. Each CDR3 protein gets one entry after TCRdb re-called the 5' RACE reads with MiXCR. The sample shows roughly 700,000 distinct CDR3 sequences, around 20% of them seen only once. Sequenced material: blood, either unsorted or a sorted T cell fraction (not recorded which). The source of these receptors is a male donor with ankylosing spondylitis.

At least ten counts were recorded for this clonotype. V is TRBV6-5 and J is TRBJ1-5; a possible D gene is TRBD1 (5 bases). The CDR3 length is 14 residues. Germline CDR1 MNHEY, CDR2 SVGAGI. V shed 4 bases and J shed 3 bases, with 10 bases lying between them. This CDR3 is CASSSRDSNQPQHF. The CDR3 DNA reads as TGTGCCAGCAGTTCCCGGGACTCCAATCAGCCCCAGCATTTT.

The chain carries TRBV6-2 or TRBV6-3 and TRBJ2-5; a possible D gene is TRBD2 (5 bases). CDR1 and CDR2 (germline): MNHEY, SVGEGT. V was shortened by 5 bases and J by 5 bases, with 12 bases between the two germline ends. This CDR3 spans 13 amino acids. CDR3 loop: CASSPVGSETQYF. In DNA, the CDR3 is TGTGCCAGCAGTCCGGTAGGGAGCGAGACCCAGTACTTC.

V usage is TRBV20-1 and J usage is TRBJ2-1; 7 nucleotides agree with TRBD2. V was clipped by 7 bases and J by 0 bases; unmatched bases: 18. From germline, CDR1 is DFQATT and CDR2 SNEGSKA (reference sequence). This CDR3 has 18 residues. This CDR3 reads CSGSAGVKERLSYNEQFF. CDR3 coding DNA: TGCAGTGGATCGGCGGGAGTGAAGGAGAGGCTCTCCTACAATGAGCAGTTCTTC.

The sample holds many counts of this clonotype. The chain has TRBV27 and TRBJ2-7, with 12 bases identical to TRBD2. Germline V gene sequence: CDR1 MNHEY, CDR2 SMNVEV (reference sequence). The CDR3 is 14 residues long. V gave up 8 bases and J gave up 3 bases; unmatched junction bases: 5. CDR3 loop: CASGLAGRLYEQYF. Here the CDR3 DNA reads TGTGCCAGCGGACTAGCGGGAAGACTCTACGAGCAGTACTTC.

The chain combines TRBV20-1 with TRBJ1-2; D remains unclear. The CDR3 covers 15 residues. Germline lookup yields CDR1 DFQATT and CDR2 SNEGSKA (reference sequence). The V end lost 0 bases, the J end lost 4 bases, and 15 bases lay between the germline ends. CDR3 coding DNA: TGCAGTGCTAGAGATCGCTTTCCCTCTCTCTATGGCTACACCTTC. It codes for CSARDRFPSLYGYTF.

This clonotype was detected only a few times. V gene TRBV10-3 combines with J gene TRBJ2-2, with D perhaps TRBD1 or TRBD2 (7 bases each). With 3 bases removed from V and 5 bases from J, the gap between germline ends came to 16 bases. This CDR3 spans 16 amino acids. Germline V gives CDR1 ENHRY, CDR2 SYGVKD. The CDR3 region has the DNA TGTGCCATCAGTGACCCCGGCAGGGGGGGGACCGGGGAGCTGTTTTTT. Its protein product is CAISDPGRGGTGELFF.

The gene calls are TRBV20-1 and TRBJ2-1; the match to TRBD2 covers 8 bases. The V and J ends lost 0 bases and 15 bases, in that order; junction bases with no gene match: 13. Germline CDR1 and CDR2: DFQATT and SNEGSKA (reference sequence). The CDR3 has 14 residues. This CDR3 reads CSARDAAGGSGGFF. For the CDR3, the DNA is TGCAGTGCTAGAGATGCGGCGGGAGGCAGTGGTGGGTTCTTC.

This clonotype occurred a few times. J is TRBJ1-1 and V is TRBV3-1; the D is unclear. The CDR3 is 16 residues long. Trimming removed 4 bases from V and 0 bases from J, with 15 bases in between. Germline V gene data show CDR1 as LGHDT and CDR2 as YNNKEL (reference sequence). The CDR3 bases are TGTGCCAGCAGCCGCAAGGCACAGCGGATGAACACTGAAGCTTTCTTT. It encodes CASSRKAQRMNTEAFF.

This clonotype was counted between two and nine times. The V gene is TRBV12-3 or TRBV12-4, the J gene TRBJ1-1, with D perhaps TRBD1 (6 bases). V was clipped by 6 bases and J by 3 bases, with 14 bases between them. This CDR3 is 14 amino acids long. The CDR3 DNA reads TGTGCCAGCAGACCGACAGGATCTGACACTGAAGCTTTCTTT. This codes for CASRPTGSDTEAFF.

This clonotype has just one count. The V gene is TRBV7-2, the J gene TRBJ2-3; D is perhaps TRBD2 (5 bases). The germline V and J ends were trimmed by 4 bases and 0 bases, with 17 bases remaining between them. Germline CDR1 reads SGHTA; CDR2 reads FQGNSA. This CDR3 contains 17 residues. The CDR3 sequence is CASSSRGGAASTDTQYF. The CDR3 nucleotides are TGTGCCAGCAGCTCCCGAGGTGGAGCGGCTAGCACAGATACGCAGTATTTT.

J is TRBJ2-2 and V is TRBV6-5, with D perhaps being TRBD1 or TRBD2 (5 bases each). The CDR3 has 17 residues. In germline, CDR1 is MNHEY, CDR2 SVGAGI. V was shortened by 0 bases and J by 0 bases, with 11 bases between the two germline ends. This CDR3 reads CASSYSMGVSNTGELFF. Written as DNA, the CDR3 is TGTGCCAGCAGTTACTCGATGGGGGTCTCGAACACCGGGGAGCTGTTTTTT.

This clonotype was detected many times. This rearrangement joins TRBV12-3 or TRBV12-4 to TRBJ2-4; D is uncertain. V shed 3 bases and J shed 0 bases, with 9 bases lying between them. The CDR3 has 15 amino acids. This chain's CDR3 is CASSLSGIAKNIQYF. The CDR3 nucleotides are TGTGCCAGCAGTTTGTCTGGAATAGCCAAAAACATTCAGTACTTC.

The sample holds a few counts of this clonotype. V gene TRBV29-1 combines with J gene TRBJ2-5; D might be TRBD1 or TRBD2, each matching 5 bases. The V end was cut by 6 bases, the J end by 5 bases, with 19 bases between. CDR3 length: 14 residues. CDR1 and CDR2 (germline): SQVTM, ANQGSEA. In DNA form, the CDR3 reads TGCAGCGTGGGGGTCTGGGCAGCCGCGGAGACCCAGTACTTC. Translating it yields CSVGVWAAAETQYF.

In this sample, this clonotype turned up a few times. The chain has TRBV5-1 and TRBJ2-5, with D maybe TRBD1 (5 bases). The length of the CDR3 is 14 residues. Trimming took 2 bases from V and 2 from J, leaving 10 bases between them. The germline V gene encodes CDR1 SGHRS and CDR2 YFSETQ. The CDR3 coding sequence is TGCGCCAGCAGCTTTGGGAAGGGGCAAGAGACCCAGTACTTC. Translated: CASSFGKGQETQYF.

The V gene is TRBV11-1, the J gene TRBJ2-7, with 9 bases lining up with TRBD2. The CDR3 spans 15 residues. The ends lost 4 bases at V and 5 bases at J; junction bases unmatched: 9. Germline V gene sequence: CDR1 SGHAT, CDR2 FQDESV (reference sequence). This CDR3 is CASSSGTSILHEQYF. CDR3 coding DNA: TGTGCCAGCAGCTCTGGGACTAGCATACTCCACGAGCAGTACTTC.

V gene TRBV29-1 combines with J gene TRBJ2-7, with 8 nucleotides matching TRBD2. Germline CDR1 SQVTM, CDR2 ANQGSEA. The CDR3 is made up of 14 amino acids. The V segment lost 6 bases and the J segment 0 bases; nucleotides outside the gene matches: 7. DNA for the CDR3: TGCAGCGTGGCCGGGACTAGGAGCTCCTACGAGCAGTACTTC. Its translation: CSVAGTRSSYEQYF.

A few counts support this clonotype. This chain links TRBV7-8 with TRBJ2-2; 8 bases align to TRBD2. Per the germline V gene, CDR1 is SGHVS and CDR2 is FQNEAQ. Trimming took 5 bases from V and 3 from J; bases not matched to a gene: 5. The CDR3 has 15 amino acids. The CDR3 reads CASSPDGGDTGELFF. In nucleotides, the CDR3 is TGTGCCAGCAGCCCCGACGGGGGGGACACCGGGGAGCTGTTTTTT.

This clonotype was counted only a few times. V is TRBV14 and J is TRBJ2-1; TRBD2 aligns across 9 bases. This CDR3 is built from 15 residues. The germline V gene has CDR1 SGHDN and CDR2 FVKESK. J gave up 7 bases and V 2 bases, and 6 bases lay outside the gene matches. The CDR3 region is CASSQTSGGFNEQFF. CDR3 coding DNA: TGTGCCAGCAGCCAAACAAGCGGGGGGTTTAATGAGCAGTTCTTC. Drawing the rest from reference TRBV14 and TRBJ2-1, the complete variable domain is EAGVTQFPSHSVIEKGQTVTLRCDPISGHDNLYWYRRVMGKEIKFLLHFVKESKQDESGMPNNRFLAERTGGTYSTLKVQPAELEDSGVYFCASSQTSGGFNEQFFGPGTRLTVL.

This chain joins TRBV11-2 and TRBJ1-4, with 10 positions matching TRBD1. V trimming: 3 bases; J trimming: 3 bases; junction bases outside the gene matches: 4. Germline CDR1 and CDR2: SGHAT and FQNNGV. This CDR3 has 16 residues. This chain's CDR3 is CASSLTGGRANEKLFF. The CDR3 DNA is TGTGCCAGCAGCTTGACAGGGGGCAGGGCTAATGAAAAACTGTTTTTT.

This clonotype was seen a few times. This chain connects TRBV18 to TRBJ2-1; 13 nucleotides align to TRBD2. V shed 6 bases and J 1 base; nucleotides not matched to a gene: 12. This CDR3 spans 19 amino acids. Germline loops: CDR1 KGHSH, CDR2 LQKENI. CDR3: CASSPELAGGLRSYNEQFF. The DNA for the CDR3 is TGTGCCAGCTCCCCCGAACTAGCGGGAGGGCTGAGATCCTACAATGAGCAGTTCTTC.

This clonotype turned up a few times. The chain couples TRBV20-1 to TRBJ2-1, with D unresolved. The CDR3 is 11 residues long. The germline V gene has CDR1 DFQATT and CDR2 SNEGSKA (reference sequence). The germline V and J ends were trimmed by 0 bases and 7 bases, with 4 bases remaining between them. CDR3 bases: TGCAGTGCTAGAGAAGGGAATGAGCAGTTCTTC. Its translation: CSAREGNEQFF.

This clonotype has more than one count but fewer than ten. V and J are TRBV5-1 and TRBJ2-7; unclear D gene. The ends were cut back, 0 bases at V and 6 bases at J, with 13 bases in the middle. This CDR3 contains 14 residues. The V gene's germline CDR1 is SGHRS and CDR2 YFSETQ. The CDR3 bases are TGCGCCAGCAGCTTGGCCCCGGGCTCTGGCGAGCAGTACTTC. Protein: CASSLAPGSGEQYF.

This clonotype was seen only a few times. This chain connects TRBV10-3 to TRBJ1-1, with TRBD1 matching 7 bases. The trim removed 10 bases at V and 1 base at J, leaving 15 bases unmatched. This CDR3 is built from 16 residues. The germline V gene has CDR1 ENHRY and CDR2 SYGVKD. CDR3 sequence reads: CATAAGGGQTNTEAFF. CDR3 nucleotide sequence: TGTGCCACCGCTGCCGGAGGGGGACAGACGAACACTGAAGCTTTCTTT.

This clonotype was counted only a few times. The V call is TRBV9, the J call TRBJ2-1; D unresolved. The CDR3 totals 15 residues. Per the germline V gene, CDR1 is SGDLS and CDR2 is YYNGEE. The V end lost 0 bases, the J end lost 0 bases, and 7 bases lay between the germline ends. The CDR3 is CASSVDSSSYNEQFF. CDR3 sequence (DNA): TGTGCCAGCAGCGTAGACTCAAGCTCCTACAATGAGCAGTTCTTC. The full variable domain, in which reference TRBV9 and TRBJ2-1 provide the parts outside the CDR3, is DSGVTQTPKHLITATGQRVTLRCSPRSGDLSVYWYQQSLDQGLQFLIQYYNGEERAKGNILERFSAQQFPDLHSELNLSSLELGDSALYFCASSVDSSSYNEQFFGPGTRLTVL.

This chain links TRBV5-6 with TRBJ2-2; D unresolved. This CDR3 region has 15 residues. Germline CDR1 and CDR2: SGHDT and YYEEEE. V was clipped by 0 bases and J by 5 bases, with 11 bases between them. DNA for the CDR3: TGTGCCAGCAGCTTGGATCTGGGCGGAACCGGGGAGCTGTTTTTT. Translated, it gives CASSLDLGGTGELFF. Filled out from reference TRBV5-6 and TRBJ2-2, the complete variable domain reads DAGVTQSPTHLIKTRGQQVTLRCSPKSGHDTVSWYQQALGQGPQFIFQYYEEEERQRGNFPDRFSGHQFPNYSSELNVNALLLGDSALYLCASSLDLGGTGELFFGEGSRLTVL.

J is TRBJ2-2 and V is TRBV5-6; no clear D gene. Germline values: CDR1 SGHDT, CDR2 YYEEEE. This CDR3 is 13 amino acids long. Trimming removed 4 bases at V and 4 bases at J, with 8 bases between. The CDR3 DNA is TGTGCCAGCAGCCGGGTCTCCACCGGGGAGCTGTTTTTT. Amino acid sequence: CASSRVSTGELFF.

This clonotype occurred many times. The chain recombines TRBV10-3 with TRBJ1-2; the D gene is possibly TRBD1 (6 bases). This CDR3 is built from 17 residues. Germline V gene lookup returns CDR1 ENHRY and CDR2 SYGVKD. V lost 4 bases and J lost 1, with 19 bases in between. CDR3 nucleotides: TGTGCCATCAGTGGGGGGCCGGGGCAGAGCATTAACTATGGCTACACCTTC. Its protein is CAISGGPGQSINYGYTF.

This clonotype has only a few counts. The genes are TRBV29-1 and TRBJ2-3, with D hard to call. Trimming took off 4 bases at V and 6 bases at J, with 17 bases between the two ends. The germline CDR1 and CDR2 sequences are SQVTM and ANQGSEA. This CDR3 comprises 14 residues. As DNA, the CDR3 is TGCAGCGTTGGTTCCAAAACGAGGATGGATACGCAGTATTTT. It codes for CSVGSKTRMDTQYF.

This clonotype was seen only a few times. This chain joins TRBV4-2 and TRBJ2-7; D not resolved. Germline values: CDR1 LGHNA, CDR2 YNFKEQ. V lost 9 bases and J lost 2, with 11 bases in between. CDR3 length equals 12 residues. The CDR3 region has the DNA TGTGCCAGAGGTTGTGGGACCTACGAGCAGTACTTC. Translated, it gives CARGCGTYEQYF.

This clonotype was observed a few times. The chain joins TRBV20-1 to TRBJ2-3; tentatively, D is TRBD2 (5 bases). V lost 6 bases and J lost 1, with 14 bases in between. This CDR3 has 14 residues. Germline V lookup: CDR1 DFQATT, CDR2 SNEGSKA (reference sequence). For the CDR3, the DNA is TGCAGTGCCCTCTGGACTGTGGGCACAGATACGCAGTATTTT. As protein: CSALWTVGTDTQYF.

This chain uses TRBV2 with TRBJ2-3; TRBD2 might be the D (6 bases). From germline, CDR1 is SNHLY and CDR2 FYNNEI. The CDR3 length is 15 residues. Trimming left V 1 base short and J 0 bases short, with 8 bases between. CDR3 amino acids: CASSEVGLSTDTQYF. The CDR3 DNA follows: TGTGCCAGCAGTGAAGTGGGACTTAGCACAGATACGCAGTATTTT.

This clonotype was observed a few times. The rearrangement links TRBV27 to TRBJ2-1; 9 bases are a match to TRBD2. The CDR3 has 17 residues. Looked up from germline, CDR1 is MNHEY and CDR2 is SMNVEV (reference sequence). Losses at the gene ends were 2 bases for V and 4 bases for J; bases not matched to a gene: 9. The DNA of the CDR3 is TGTGCCAGCAGTTTAGTAGCGGCGGGGGGGCCTTACAATGAGCAGTTCTTC. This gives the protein CASSLVAAGGPYNEQFF.